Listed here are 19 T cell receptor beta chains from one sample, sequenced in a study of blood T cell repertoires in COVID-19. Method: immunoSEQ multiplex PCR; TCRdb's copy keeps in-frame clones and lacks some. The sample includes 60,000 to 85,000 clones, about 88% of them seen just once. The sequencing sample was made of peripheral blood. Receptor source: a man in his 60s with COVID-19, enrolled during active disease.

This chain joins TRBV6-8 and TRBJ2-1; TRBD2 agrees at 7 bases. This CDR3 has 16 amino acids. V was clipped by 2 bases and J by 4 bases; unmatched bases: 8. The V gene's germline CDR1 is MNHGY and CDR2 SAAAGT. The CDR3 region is CASSYSGTGVYNEQFF. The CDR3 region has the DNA TGTGCCAGCAGTTACAGCGGGACTGGCGTTTACAATGAGCAGTTCTTC.

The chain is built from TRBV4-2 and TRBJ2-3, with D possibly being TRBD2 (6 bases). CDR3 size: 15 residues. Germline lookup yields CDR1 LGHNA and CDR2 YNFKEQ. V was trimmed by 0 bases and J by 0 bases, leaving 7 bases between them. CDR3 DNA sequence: TGTGCCAGCAGCCAAGAGCTAGCGAGCACAGATACGCAGTATTTT. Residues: CASSQELASTDTQYF.

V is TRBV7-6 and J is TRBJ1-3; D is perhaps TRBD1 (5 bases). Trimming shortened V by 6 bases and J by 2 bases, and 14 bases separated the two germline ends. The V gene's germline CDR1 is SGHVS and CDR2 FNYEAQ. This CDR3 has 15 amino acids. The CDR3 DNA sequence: TGTGCCAGCAGTTCCGACAGCCCCCCTGGAAACACCATATATTTT. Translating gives CASSSDSPPGNTIYF.

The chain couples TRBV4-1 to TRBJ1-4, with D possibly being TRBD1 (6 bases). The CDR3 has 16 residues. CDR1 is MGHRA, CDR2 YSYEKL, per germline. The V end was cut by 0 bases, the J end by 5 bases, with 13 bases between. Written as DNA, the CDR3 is TGCGCCAGCAGCCAAGATGGGGGCATACCGAATGAAAAACTGTTTTTT. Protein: CASSQDGGIPNEKLFF.

The CDR3 loop reads CASSPDSGSGETQYF. The CDR3 DNA is TGTGCCAGCTCACCGGATAGCGGGAGTGGAGAGACCCAGTACTTC. The chain couples TRBV18 to TRBJ2-5, with TRBD2 matching 9 bases. This CDR3 contains 15 residues. CDR1 KGHSH and CDR2 LQKENI come from the germline V gene. Trimming cost V 3 bases and J 4 bases; bases outside gene matches: 6.

The CDR3 sequence is CASSHGQVLLQPQHF. For the CDR3, the DNA is TGTGCCAGCAGCCACGGACAGGTCCTTTTGCAGCCCCAGCATTTT. This sequence joins TRBV6-2 or TRBV6-3 and TRBJ1-5; 7 nucleotides align to TRBD1. CDR1 is MNHEY and CDR2 is SVGEGT in the germline V gene. The CDR3 is made up of 15 amino acids. Trimming took 6 bases from V and 7 from J; bases not matched to a gene: 12.

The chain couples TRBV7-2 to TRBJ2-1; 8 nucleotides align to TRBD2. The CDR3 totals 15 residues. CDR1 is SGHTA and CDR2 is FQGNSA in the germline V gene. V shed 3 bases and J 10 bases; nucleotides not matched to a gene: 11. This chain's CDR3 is CASSLWARGGGEQFF. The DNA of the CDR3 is TGTGCCAGCAGCTTGTGGGCTCGGGGGGGCGGAGAGCAGTTCTTC.

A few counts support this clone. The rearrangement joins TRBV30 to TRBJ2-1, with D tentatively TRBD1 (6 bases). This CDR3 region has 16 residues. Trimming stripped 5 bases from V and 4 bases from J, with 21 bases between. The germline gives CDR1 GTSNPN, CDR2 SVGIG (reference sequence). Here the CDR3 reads CAWHQGWLQGYNEQFF. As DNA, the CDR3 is TGTGCCTGGCACCAGGGCTGGCTACAGGGTTACAATGAGCAGTTCTTC.

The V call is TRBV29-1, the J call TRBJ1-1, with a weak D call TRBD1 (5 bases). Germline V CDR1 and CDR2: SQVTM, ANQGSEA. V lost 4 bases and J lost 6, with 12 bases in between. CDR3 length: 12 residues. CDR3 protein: CSVVTDSPEAFF. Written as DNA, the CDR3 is TGCAGCGTTGTCACAGACAGCCCTGAAGCTTTCTTT.

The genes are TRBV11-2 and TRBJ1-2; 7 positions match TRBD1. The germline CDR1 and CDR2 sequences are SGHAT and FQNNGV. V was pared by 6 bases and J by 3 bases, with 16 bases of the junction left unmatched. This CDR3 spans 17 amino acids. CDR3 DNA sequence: TGTGCCAGCAGACACATCAGGGGGAAGGATTTCGACTATGGCTACACCTTC. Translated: CASRHIRGKDFDYGYTF.

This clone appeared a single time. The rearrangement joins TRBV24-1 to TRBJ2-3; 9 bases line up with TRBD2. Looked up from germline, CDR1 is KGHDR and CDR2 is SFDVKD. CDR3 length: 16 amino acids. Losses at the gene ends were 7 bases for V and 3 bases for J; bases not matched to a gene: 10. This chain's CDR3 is CATSPGWAGGTDTQYF. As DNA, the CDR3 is TGTGCCACCAGCCCGGGCTGGGCGGGGGGGACAGATACGCAGTATTTT.

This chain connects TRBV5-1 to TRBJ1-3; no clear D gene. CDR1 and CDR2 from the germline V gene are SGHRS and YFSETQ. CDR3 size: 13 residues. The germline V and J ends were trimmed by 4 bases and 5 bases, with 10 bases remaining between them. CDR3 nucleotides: TGCGCCAGCAGCGAGATGAACCGAAACACCATATATTTT. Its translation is CASSEMNRNTIYF.

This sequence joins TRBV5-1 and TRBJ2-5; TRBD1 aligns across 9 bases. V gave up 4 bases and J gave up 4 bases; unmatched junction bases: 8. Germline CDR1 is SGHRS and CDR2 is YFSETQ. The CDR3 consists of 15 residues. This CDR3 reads CASSKGQGGGETQYF. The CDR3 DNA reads TGCGCCAGCAGCAAGGGACAGGGTGGGGGAGAGACCCAGTACTTC.

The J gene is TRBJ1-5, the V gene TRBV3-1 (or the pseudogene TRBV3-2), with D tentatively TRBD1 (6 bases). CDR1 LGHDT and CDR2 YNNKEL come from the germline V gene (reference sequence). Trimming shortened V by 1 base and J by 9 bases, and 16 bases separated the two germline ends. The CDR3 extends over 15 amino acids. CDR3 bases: TGTGCCAGCAGCCAAGGGGACACGGAGGTAGGGCCCCAGCATTTT. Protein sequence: CASSQGDTEVGPQHF.

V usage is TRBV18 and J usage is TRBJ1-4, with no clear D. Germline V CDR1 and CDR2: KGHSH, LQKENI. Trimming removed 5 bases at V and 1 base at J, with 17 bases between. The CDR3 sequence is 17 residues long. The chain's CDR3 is CASSSMTWTGTNEKLFF. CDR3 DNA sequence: TGTGCCAGCTCATCCATGACCTGGACTGGAACTAATGAAAAACTGTTTTTT.

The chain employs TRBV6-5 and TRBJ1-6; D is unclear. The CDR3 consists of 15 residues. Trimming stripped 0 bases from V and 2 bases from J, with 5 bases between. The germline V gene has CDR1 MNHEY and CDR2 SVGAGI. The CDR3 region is CASSYSAAYNSPLHF. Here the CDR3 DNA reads TGTGCCAGCAGTTACTCGGCAGCCTATAATTCACCCCTCCACTTT.

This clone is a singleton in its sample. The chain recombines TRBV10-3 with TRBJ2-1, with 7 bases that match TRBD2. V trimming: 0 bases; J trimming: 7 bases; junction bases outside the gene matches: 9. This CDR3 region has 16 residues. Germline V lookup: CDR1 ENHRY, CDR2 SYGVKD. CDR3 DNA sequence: TGTGCCATCAGTGAGTCAGTGGCGGGAGTGGGTAATGAGCAGTTCTTC. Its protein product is CAISESVAGVGNEQFF.

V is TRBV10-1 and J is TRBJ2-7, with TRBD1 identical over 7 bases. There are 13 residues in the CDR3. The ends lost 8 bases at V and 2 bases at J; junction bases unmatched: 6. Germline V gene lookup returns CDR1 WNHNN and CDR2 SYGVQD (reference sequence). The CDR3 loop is CASSGTETYEQYF. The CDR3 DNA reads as TGCGCCAGCTCCGGGACAGAAACCTACGAGCAGTACTTC.

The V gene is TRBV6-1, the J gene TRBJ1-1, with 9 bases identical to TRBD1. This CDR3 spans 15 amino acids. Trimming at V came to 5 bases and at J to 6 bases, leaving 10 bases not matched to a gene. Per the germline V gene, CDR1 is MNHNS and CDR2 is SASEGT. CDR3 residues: CASSSPGQGGPEAFF. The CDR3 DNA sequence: TGTGCCAGCAGTTCCCCGGGACAGGGCGGCCCTGAAGCTTTCTTT.